These 9 T cell receptor beta chains originate from one sample sequenced in a study of post-analysis software for immune sequencing data. General study results and limits: Relative to controls, patients had roughly five TRBV segments at higher frequency, with TRBV5-6, TRBV5-1 and TRBV20-1 among these.

Unique molecular identifiers featured in each of the TCR beta cDNA libraries. One entry per CDR3 protein, called by TCRdb with MiXCR from the PCR reads. Of hundreds of thousands of distinct CDR3 sequences in the sample, 25% to 30% were seen once. Their specific antigens are unknown. The source material was blood. The origin of the receptors is a girl between 5 and 17 years old with multiple sclerosis.

This chain connects TRBV10-3 to TRBJ2-5, with D possibly being TRBD1 (6 bases). This CDR3 spans 12 amino acids. Germline CDR1 and CDR2: ENHRY and SYGVKD. With 8 bases removed from V and 2 bases from J, the gap between germline ends came to 9 bases. In DNA, the CDR3 is TGTGCCATCGCAGGGGCACAAGAGACCCAGTACTTC. As protein: CAIAGAQETQYF.

This clonotype occurred many times. The chain employs TRBV3-1 and TRBJ2-1; 8 bases match TRBD1. Germline V gene lookup returns CDR1 LGHDT and CDR2 YNNKEL (reference sequence). V lost 3 bases and J lost 5; bases outside the gene matches: 12. This CDR3 is built from 17 residues. CDR3 amino acids: CASSHRGPTGANNEQFF. The CDR3 region has the DNA TGTGCCAGCAGCCATAGAGGGCCGACAGGGGCTAACAATGAGCAGTTCTTC.

With regard to this clonotype: A junction end diverges from the germline sequence, so it may reflect a read error. The rearrangement links TRBV7-8 to TRBJ2-7; D call uncertain. The germline V gene encodes CDR1 SGHVS and CDR2 FQNEAQ. The CDR3 runs 13 residues. The CDR3 DNA follows: TGTACCAGCAGCACCGAGGAGTTCTCAGAGCAGTACTTC. This gives the protein CTSSTEEFSEQYF.

A few counts support this clonotype. The genes are TRBV12-3 or TRBV12-4 and TRBJ2-1; TRBD2 agrees at 7 bases. J was trimmed by 6 bases and V by 2 bases; bases with no gene match: 7. The CDR3 extends over 15 amino acids. CDR3 nucleotide sequence: TGTGCCAGCAGTTTAATCGGCGGGGGAGTCAATGAGCAGTTCTTC. This sequence encodes CASSLIGGGVNEQFF.

The chain links TRBV5-1 to TRBJ1-1; TRBD1 aligns across 8 bases. The ends lost 2 bases at V and 5 bases at J; junction bases unmatched: 8. The CDR3 runs to 15 residues. Germline assignment: CDR1 SGHRS and CDR2 YFSETQ. The CDR3 region is CASSLAGGLETEAFF. CDR3 nucleotide sequence: TGCGCCAGCAGCTTAGCAGGGGGCCTGGAGACTGAAGCTTTCTTT.

This chain uses TRBV6-1 with TRBJ2-5; TRBD1 matches at 8 bases. The DNA end is a closer match to TRBJ2-7, so the J assignment may be wrong. This CDR3 region has 14 residues. The germline V gene has CDR1 MNHNS and CDR2 SASEGT. The CDR3 DNA sequence: TGTGCCAGCAGTGAAGGGACAGGGTCGTACGAGCAGTACTTC. Translation gives CASSEGTGSYEQYF.

V usage is TRBV12-3 or TRBV12-4 and J usage is TRBJ1-6; D unresolved. The CDR3 consists of 14 residues. The germline V and J ends were trimmed by 5 bases and 8 bases, with 13 bases remaining between them. In DNA form, the CDR3 reads TGTGCCAGCAGTGTGGCGGTTGTGTATTCACCCCTCCACTTT. Translating gives CASSVAVVYSPLHF.

The chain couples TRBV3-1 to TRBJ2-7; tentative D call: TRBD1 (5 bases). This CDR3 is built from 15 residues. CDR1 and CDR2 from the germline V gene are LGHDT and YNNKEL (reference sequence). Trimming pared 2 bases from V and 3 bases from J, leaving 14 bases between. For the CDR3, the DNA is TGTGCCAGCAGCCAATTGATAAGGGGTAACTACGAGCAGTACTTC. This translates into CASSQLIRGNYEQYF.

Only a few counts were recorded for this clonotype. CDR3 in amino acids: CASGRGNYGYTF. For the CDR3, the DNA is TGTGCCAGCGGCAGGGGTAACTATGGCTACACCTTC. V and J are TRBV27 and TRBJ1-2, with D perhaps matching TRBD1 (6 bases). Germline CDR1 MNHEY, CDR2 SMNVEV (reference sequence). Trimming cost V 8 bases and J 1 base, with 8 bases left between them. The CDR3 consists of 12 residues.